This T cell receptor beta chain was identified during a study of cytomegalovirus exposure and HLA in healthy donors. Study context: Approximately 180 million T cells yielded approximately 100 million unique TCR beta sequences, as an earlier analysis found.

Study results and limitations: At a 0.05 false discovery rate, a later analysis found about 17,000 TCR beta sequences to be associated with HLA alleles. A later analysis linked a missense variant in DCLRE1C to the trimming of TCR beta V and J genes.

CDR1 is KGHSH and CDR2 is LQKENI in the germline V gene. The CDR3 is 14 residues long. After removal of 4 bases from V and 2 bases from J, the junction contained 3 bases not matched to a gene. A remark on this clone: Its antigen is unknown.

13 Jbeta primers and 60 Vbeta primers were used for the PCR. The authors' processing: In a later analysis, of about 80 million unique beta chains, 9 million to 11 million appeared in at least two donors. Libraries were prepared by immunoSEQ multiplex PCR; TCRdb keeps only in-frame clonotypes and omits some of them. That table gives V, J and clone size, and the DNA gave D and trimming. The table lists around 200,000 clones, about four fifths of them singletons. The rearrangement links TRBV18 to TRBJ2-5, with 8 nucleotides matching TRBD1. Sequencing was carried out using PBMCs. This receptor was identified in a woman in her 50s in good health and CMV-seropositive. CDR3 nucleotides: TGTGCCAGCTCACGCGGGACAGGACAAGAGACCCAGTACTTC. Translating gives CASSRGTGQETQYF.